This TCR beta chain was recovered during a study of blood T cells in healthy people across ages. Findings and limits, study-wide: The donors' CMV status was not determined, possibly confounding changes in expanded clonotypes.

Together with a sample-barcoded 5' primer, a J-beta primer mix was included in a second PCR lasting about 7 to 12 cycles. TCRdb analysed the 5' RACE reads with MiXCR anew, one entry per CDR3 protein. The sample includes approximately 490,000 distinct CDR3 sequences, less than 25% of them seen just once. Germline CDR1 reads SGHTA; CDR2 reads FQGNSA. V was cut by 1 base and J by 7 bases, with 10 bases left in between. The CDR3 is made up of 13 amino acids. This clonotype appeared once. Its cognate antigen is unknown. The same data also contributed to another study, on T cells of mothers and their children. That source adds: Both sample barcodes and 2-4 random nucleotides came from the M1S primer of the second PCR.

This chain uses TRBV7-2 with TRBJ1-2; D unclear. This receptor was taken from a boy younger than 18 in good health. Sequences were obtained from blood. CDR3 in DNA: TGTGCCAGCAGCTTAGTCCTAGAGGGTGGCTACACCTTC. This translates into CASSLVLEGGYTF.